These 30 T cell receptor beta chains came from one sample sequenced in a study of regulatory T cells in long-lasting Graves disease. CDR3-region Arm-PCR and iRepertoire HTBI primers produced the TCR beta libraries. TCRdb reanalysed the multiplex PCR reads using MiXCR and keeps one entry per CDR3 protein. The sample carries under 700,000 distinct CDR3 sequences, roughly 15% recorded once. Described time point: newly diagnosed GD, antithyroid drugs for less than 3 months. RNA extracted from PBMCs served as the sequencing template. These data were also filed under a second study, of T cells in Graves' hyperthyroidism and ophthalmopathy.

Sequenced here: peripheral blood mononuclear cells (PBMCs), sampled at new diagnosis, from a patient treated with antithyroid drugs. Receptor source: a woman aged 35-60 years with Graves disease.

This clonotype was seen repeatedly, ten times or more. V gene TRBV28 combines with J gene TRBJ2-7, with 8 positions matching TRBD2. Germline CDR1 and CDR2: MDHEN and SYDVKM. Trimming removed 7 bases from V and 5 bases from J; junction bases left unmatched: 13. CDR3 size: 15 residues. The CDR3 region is CASKIIGGGPNEQYF. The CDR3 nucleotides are TGTGCCAGCAAAATCATTGGCGGGGGGCCGAACGAGCAGTACTTC. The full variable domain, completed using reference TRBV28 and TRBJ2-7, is DVKVTQSSRYLVKRTGEKVFLECVQDMDHENMFWYRQDPGLGLRLIYFSYDVKMKEKGDIPEGYSVSREKKERFSLILESASTNQTSMYLCASKIIGGGPNEQYFGPGTRLTVT.

The CDR3 bases are TGTGCCAGCGGTGGGCCCCGAGGTTACCCCTACGAGCAGTACTTC. Protein sequence: CASGGPRGYPYEQYF. The V call is TRBV6-1, the J call TRBJ2-7; D call uncertain. The V gene's germline CDR1 is MNHNS and CDR2 SASEGT. This CDR3 comprises 15 residues. Deletions cut 8 bases from V and 2 bases from J, with 19 bases between.

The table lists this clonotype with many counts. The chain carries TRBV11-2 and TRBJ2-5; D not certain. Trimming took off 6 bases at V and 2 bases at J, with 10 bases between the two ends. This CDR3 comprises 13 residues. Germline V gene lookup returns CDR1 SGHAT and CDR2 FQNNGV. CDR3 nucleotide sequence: TGTGCCAGCAGTTTGTCCCAGCAAGAGACCCAGTACTTC. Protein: CASSLSQQETQYF.

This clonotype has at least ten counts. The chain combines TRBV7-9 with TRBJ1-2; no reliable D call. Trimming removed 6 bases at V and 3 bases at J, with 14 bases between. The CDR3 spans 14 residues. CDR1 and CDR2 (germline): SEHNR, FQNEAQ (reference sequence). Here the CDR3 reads CASRSRESDYGYTF. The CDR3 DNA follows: TGTGCCAGCAGGTCCCGGGAAAGCGACTATGGCTACACCTTC. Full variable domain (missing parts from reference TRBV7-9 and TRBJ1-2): DTGVSQNPRHKITKRGQNVTFRCDPISEHNRLYWYRQTLGQGPEFLTYFQNEAQLEKSRLLSDRFSAERPKGSFSTLEIQRTEQGDSAMYLCASRSRESDYGYTFGSGTRLTVV.

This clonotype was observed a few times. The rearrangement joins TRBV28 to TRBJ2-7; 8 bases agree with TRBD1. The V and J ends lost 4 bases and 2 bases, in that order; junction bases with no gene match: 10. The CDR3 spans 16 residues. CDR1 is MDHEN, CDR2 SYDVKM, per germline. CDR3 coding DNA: TGTGCCAGCAGTTATATCCCAGGGGGCAGGACCTACGAGCAGTACTTC. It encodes CASSYIPGGRTYEQYF.

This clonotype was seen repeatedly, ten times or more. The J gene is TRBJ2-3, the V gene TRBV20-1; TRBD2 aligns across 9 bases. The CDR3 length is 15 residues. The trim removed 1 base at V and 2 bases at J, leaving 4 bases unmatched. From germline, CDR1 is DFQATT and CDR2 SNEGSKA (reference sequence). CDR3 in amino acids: CSARVSGGATDTQYF. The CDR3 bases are TGCAGTGCTAGAGTTAGCGGGGGAGCCACAGATACGCAGTATTTT.

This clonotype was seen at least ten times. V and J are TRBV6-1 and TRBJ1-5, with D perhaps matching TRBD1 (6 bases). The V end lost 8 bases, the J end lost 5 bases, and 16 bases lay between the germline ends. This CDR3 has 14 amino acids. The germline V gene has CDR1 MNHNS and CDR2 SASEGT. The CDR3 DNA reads TGTGCCAGCTCATACTCAGGGGCGCATCAGCCCCAGCATTTT. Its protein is CASSYSGAHQPQHF.

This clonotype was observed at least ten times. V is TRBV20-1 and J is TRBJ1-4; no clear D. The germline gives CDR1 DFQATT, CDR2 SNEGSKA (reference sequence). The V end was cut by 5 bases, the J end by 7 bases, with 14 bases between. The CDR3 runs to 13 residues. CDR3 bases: TGCAGTGCTGCCCGACCGACCGTTGAAAAACTGTTTTTT. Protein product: CSAARPTVEKLFF.

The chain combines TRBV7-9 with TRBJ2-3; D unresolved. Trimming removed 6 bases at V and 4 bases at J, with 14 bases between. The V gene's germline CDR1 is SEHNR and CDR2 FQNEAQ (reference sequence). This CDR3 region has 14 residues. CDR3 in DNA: TGTGCCAGCAGTTCCTCGTTTACTGCAGATACGCAGTATTTT. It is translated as CASSSSFTADTQYF.

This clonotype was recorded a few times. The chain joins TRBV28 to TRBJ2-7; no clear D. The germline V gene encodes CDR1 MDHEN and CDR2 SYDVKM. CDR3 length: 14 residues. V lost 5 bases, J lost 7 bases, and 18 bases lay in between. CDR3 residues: CASSPATPKWEQYF. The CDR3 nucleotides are TGTGCCAGCAGTCCAGCTACCCCCAAGTGGGAGCAGTACTTC.

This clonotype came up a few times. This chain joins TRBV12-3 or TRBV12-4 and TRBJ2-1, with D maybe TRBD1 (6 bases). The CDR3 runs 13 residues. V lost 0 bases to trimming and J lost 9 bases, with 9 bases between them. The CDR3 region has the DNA TGTGCCAGCAGTTTAGCGGGGGCTGGTGAGCAGTTCTTC. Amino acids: CASSLAGAGEQFF.

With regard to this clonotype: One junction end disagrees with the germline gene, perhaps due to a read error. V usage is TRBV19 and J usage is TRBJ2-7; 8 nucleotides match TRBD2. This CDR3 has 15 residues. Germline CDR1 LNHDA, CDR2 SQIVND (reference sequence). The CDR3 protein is CASSTRGAGAYGQYF. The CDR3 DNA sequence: TGTGCCAGTAGTACCCGTGGAGCGGGGGCCTACGGGCAGTACTTC.

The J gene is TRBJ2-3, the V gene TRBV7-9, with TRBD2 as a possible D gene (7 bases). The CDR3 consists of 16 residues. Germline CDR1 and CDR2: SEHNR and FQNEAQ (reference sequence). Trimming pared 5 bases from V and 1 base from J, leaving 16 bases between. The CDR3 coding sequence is TGTGCCAGCAGCCAAGGCAGGGGAGGGGGCACAGATACGCAGTATTTT. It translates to CASSQGRGGGTDTQYF.

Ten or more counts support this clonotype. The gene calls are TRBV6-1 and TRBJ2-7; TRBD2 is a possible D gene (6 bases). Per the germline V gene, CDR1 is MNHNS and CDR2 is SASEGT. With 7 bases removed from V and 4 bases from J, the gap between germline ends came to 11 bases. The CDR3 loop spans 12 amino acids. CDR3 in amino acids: CASTSGGYEQYF. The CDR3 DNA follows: TGTGCCAGCACCTCCGGGGGATACGAGCAGTACTTC.

The CDR3 sequence: CATRLGTDVTGEQYF. CDR3 sequence (DNA): TGTGCCACCCGTCTCGGGACAGACGTTACGGGGGAGCAGTACTTC. The chain combines TRBV10-3 with TRBJ2-7; 7 bases agree with TRBD1. Losses at the gene ends were 10 bases for V and 7 bases for J; bases not matched to a gene: 19. From germline, CDR1 is ENHRY and CDR2 SYGVKD. The CDR3 has 15 amino acids.

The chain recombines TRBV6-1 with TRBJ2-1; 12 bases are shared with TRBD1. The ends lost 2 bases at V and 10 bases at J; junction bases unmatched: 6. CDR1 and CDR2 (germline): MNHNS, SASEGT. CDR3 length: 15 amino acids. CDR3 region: CASSEMGQGAWEQFF. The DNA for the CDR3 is TGTGCCAGCAGTGAAATGGGACAGGGGGCTTGGGAGCAGTTCTTC.

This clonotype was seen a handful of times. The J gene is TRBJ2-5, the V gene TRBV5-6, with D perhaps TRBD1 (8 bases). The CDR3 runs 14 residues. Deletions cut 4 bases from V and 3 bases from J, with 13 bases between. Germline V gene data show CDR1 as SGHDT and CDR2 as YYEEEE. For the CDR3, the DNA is TGTGCCAGCAGCGACACAGGGGGGGAAGAGACCCAGTACTTC. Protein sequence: CASSDTGGEETQYF.

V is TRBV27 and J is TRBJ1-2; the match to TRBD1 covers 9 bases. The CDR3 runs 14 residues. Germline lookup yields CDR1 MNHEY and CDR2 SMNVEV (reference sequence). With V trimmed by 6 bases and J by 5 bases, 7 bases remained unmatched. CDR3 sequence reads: CASRVTGGSYGYTF. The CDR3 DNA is TGTGCCAGCAGGGTTACAGGGGGCTCGTATGGCTACACCTTC.

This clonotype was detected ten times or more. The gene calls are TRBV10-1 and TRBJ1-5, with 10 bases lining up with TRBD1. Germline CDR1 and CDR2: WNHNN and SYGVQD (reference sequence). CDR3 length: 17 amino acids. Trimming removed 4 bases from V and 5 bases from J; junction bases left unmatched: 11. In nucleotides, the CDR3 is TGCGCCAGCAGTGGCCCCAGCCCTGGACAGGGGGATCAGCCCCAGCATTTT. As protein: CASSGPSPGQGDQPQHF.

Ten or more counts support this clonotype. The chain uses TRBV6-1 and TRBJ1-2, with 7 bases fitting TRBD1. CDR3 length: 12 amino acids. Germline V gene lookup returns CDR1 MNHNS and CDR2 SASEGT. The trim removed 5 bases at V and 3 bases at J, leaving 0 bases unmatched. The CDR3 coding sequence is TGTGCCAGCAGTACAGGGGACTATGGCTACACCTTC. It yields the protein CASSTGDYGYTF.

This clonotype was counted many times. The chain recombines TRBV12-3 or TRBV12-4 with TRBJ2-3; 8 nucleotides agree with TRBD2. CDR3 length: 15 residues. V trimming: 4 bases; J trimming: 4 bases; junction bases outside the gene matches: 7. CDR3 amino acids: CASSWAGGGSDTQYF. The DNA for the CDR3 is TGTGCCAGCAGTTGGGCGGGGGGTGGCTCAGATACGCAGTATTTT.

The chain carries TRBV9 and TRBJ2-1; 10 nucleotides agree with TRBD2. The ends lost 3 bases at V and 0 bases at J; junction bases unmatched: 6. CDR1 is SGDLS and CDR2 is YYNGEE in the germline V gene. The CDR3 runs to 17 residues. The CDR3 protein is CASSGLAGLSSYNEQFF. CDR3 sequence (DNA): TGTGCCAGCAGCGGACTAGCGGGCTTAAGCTCCTACAATGAGCAGTTCTTC.

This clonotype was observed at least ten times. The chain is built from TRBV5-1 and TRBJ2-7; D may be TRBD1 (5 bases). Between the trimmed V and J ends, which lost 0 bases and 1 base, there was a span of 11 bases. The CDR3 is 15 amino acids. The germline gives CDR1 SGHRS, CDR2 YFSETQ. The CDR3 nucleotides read TGCGCCAGCAGCTTGGGGGGCGACGGTTCCTACGAGCAGTACTTC. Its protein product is CASSLGGDGSYEQYF.

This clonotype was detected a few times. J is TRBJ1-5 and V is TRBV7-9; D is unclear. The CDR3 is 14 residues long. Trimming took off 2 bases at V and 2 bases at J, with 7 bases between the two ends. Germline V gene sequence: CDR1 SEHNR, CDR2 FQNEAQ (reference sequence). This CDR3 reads CASSLSSGNQPQHF. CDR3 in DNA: TGTGCCAGCAGCTTAAGCTCAGGCAATCAGCCCCAGCATTTT.

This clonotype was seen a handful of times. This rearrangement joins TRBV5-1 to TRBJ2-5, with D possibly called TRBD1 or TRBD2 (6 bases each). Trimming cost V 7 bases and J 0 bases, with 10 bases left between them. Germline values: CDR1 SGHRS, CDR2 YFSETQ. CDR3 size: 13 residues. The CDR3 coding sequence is TGCGCCAGCGGGGGGCCCAACCAAGAGACCCAGTACTTC. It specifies CASGGPNQETQYF.

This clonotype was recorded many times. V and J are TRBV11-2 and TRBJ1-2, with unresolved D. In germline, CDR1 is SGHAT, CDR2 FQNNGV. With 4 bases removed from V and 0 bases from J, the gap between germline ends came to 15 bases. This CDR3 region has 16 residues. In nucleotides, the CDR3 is TGTGCCAGCAGCTCCTACCGACGGGTGTCTAACTATGGCTACACCTTC. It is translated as CASSSYRRVSNYGYTF.

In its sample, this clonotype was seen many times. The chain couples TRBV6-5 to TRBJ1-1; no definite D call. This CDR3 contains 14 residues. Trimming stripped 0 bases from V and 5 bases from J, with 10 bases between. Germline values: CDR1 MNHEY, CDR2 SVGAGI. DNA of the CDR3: TGTGCCAGCAGTTACTCGAATGGGAGAACTGAAGCTTTCTTT. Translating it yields CASSYSNGRTEAFF.

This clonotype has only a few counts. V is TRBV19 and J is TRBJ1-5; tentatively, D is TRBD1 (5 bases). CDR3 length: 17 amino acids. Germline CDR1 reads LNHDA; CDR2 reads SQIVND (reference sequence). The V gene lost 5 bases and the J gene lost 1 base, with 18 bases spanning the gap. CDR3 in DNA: TGTGCCAGTAGTCCCCTTGGACGGGGGGTCAGCAATCAGCCCCAGCATTTT. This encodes CASSPLGRGVSNQPQHF.

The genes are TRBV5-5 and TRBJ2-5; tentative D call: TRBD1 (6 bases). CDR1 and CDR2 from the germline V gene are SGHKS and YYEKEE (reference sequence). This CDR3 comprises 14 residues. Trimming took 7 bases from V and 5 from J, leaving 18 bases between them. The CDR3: CASFLRGGIETQYF. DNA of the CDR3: TGTGCCAGCTTCCTACGAGGGGGAATCGAGACCCAGTACTTC.

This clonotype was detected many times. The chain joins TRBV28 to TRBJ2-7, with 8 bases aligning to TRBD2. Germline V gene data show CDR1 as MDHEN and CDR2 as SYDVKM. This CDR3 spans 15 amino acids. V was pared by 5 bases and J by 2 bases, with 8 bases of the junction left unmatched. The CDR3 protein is CASSRGGRGPYEQYF. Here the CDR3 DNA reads TGTGCCAGCAGTCGGGGGGGGCGGGGACCCTACGAGCAGTACTTC.